This T cell receptor beta chain was identified in a study of PD-L1 blockade in urothelial cancer. Study at large: Blood was evaluated 3 weeks (second dose) and 6 weeks after therapy began.

Sample time point: peripheral blood 6 weeks after treatment start. Some clones are missing from TCRdb's copy, which holds only in-frame ones; the method was immunoSEQ multiplex PCR. Found here are around 49,000 clones, about four fifths of them singletons; the top ten hold roughly 13%. The CDR3 spans 17 residues. Germline lookup yields CDR1 SGHAT and CDR2 FQNNGV. Trimming removed 3 bases from V and 1 base from J; junction bases left unmatched: 7. The sequence came from a man aged 55 to 69 with urothelial cancer. The input for sequencing was PBMCs, taken around atezolizumab (anti-PD-L1) treatment. The V call is TRBV11-2, the J call TRBJ2-3; 10 nucleotides agree with TRBD2. The CDR3 sequence is CASSLSSGGFGTDTQYF. CDR3 DNA sequence: TGTGCCAGCAGCTTGTCTAGCGGGGGTTTCGGCACAGATACGCAGTATTTT.